This record covers a single T cell receptor beta chain. Assay: immunoSEQ multiplex PCR; the TCRdb copy retains only in-frame clones and omits some. The table lists 250,000 to 300,000 clones, about four fifths of them singletons. This sample is part of a study of blood T cell repertoires in COVID-19. This CDR3 comprises 12 residues. Looked up from germline, CDR1 is SGHVS and CDR2 is FNYEAQ. V was cut by 3 bases and J by 6 bases, with 8 bases left in between. Clinical histories supplied by participants themselves formed the basis of cohort assignment. The V call is TRBV7-6, the J call TRBJ1-1; D call uncertain. Sample: PBMCs or T cells enriched from blood (not recorded which). This TCR came from a man in his forties who had been exposed to COVID-19. As DNA, the CDR3 is TGTGCCAGCAGCTTTCCCGACTCTGAAGCTTTCTTT. Its protein product is CASSFPDSEAFF.